These 13 T cell receptor beta chains were sequenced from one sample in a study of T cell changes during pregnancy in multiple sclerosis. The assay was immunoSEQ multiplex PCR, and TCRdb's table has in-frame clones only and misses some. The sample carries tens of thousands of clones, just over 90% recorded once. Sequenced material: PBMCs (not recorded whether the cells were cultured). The origin of the receptors is a female donor with multiple sclerosis, enrolled in a pregnancy study.

This sequence joins TRBV5-6 and TRBJ2-7; TRBD2 aligns across 16 bases. Looked up from germline, CDR1 is SGHDT and CDR2 is YYEEEE. The V gene end was trimmed by 7 bases and the J gene end by 6 bases; junction bases not matched to a gene: 10. The CDR3 is made up of 16 amino acids. As DNA, the CDR3 is TGTGCCAGCCGACTGTCGGGACTAGCGGGAGGGTTCGAGCAGTACTTC. It specifies CASRLSGLAGGFEQYF.

The J gene is TRBJ2-2, the V gene TRBV27, with D perhaps TRBD1 (5 bases). The CDR3 runs to 14 residues. V dropped 0 bases and J dropped 7 bases, with 9 bases sitting between them. The V gene's germline CDR1 is MNHEY and CDR2 SMNVEV (reference sequence). CDR3 sequence reads: CASSLSGVGGELFF. The DNA of the CDR3 is TGTGCCAGCAGTTTATCAGGGGTTGGCGGGGAGCTGTTTTTT.

The gene calls are TRBV30 and TRBJ2-7; TRBD2 matches at 7 bases. Unmatched junction bases numbered 4, after V lost 2 bases and J lost 3 bases. The CDR3 length is 13 residues. CDR1 is GTSNPN and CDR2 is SVGIG in the germline V gene (reference sequence). CDR3 sequence reads: CAWSRDYCYEQYF. The CDR3 DNA reads TGTGCCTGGAGTAGGGACTACTGCTACGAGCAGTACTTC.

The CDR3 sequence: CASRAPWHRNGETQYF. In DNA form, the CDR3 reads TGTGCCAGCAGAGCGCCGTGGCACAGGAATGGGGAGACCCAGTACTTC. J is TRBJ2-5 and V is TRBV28; maybe TRBD1 (5 bases). Per germline, CDR1 MDHEN and CDR2 SYDVKM. V was pared by 6 bases and J by 5 bases, with 22 bases between. CDR3 length equals 16 residues.

The rearrangement joins TRBV10-3 to TRBJ2-7; possibly TRBD2 for D (6 bases). V lost 8 bases and J 6 bases, leaving 14 bases between the germline ends. The germline CDR1 and CDR2 sequences are ENHRY and SYGVKD. This CDR3 is built from 12 residues. CDR3: CAIESLAGEQYF. CDR3 DNA sequence: TGTGCCATCGAGTCACTAGCTGGCGAGCAGTACTTC.

The chain joins TRBV2 to TRBJ1-1, with TRBD1 as a possible D gene (5 bases). The germline CDR1 and CDR2 sequences are SNHLY and FYNNEI. The ends were cut back, 3 bases at V and 4 bases at J, with 9 bases in the middle. This CDR3 has 13 amino acids. DNA of the CDR3: TGTGCCAGCAGTGAGGAGGGGACCACTGAAGCTTTCTTT. Translating it yields CASSEEGTTEAFF.

The genes are TRBV15 and TRBJ2-7, with TRBD2 matching 10 bases. Trimming removed 0 bases from V and 7 bases from J; junction bases left unmatched: 3. The CDR3 extends over 14 amino acids. CDR1 and CDR2 (germline): LNHNV, YYDKDF (reference sequence). The CDR3 bases are TGTGCCACCAGCAGAGAGGGACTAGCGCGGGAGCAGTACTTC. It specifies CATSREGLAREQYF.

The chain uses TRBV7-9 and TRBJ2-1; 10 bases are a match to TRBD2. J was trimmed by 7 bases and V by 0 bases; bases with no gene match: 3. Germline assignment: CDR1 SEHNR and CDR2 FQNEAQ (reference sequence). This CDR3 has 15 residues. The CDR3 nucleotides are TGTGCCAGCAGCTTAGCTGGTAGCGGGGGGAATGAGCAGTTCTTC. Residues: CASSLAGSGGNEQFF.

This sequence joins TRBV7-9 and TRBJ1-1; TRBD1 matches at 8 bases. From germline, CDR1 is SEHNR and CDR2 FQNEAQ (reference sequence). This CDR3 has 14 amino acids. Trimming at V came to 5 bases and at J to 1 base, leaving 3 bases not matched to a gene. As DNA, the CDR3 is TGTGCCAGCAGCCGTGGACAGGGGAACACTGAAGCTTTCTTT. Protein: CASSRGQGNTEAFF.

The chain uses TRBV4-3 and TRBJ1-5, with 7 bases that match TRBD1. From germline, CDR1 is LGHNA and CDR2 YSLEER. V dropped 8 bases and J dropped 3; count of bases not matched to a gene: 10. There are 15 residues in the CDR3. The CDR3: CASRYDTGDNQPQHF. The DNA of the CDR3 is TGCGCCAGCCGCTACGACACAGGGGACAATCAGCCCCAGCATTTT.

The chain uses TRBV7-2 and TRBJ2-1; D might be TRBD1 (6 bases). The CDR3 totals 14 residues. Germline lookup yields CDR1 SGHTA and CDR2 FQGNSA. Trimming pared 2 bases from V and 3 bases from J, leaving 8 bases between. CDR3 sequence (DNA): TGTGCCAGCAGCTTAATCAGGGGCTACAATGAGCAGTTCTTC. Its protein product is CASSLIRGYNEQFF. Drawing the rest from reference TRBV7-2 and TRBJ2-1, the complete variable domain is GAGVSQSPSNKVTEKGKDVELRCDPISGHTALYWYRQSLGQGLEFLIYFQGNSAPDKSGLPSDRFSAERTGGSVSTLTIQRTQQEDSAVYLCASSLIRGYNEQFFGPGTRLTVL.

The chain has TRBV27 and TRBJ2-7, with TRBD2 matching over 12 bases. Germline V gene data show CDR1 as MNHEY and CDR2 as SMNVEV (reference sequence). The CDR3 consists of 16 residues. V dropped 2 bases and J dropped 2; count of bases not matched to a gene: 4. The DNA for the CDR3 is TGTGCCAGCAGTTTAATACTAGCGGGAGGCCCCTACGAGCAGTACTTC. Residues: CASSLILAGGPYEQYF.

This chain joins TRBV27 and TRBJ1-5; no clear D gene. CDR1 and CDR2 from the germline V gene are MNHEY and SMNVEV (reference sequence). The CDR3 length is 15 residues. V lost 7 bases to trimming and J lost 0 bases, with 13 bases between them. CDR3 amino acids: CASNARDNSNQPQHF. CDR3 coding DNA: TGTGCCAGCAATGCCCGGGATAATAGCAATCAGCCCCAGCATTTT.